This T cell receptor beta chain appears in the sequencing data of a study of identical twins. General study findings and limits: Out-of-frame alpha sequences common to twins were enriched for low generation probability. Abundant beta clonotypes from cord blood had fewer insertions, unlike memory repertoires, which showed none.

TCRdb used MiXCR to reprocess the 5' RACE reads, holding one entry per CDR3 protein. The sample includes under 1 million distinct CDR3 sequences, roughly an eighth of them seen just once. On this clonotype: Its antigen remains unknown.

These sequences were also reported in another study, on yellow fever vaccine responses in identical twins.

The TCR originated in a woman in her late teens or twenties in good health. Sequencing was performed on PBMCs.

CDR3 region: CASSLGAGPLNEQFF. In DNA form, the CDR3 reads TGTGCCAGCAGCTTAGGAGCGGGACCCCTCAATGAGCAGTTCTTC. The chain carries TRBV7-3 and TRBJ2-1; 7 bases are shared with TRBD2. Per the germline V gene, CDR1 is SGHTA and CDR2 is FQGTGA. The trim removed 2 bases at V and 6 bases at J, leaving 7 bases unmatched. The CDR3 totals 15 residues.